Listed here are 32 T cell receptor beta chains from one sample, sequenced in a study of circulating and synovial CD4+ cells in juvenile arthritis. Only in-frame clones appear in the TCRdb table, and some are missing; sequencing was by immunoSEQ multiplex PCR. The sample has around 32,000 clones; roughly 93% are singletons. Sequenced input: CD4+ T cells from blood. Receptors originate from a human donor with juvenile idiopathic arthritis.

The chain employs TRBV10-3 and TRBJ2-1, with a tentative D call TRBD2 (10 bases). CDR1 ENHRY and CDR2 SYGVKD come from the germline V gene. The CDR3 sequence is 20 residues long. Trimming shortened V by 3 bases and J by 7 bases, and 31 bases separated the two germline ends. CDR3 in amino acids: CAISDEGGTGLLAGRNEQFF. For the CDR3, the DNA is TGTGCCATCAGTGATGAGGGAGGGACAGGGTTACTAGCGGGAAGGAATGAGCAGTTCTTC.

The CDR3 sequence: CASSSPLGGPGTQHF. The CDR3 DNA follows: TGTGCCAGCAGCTCCCCCTTGGGGGGTCCGGGGACCCAGCATTTT. V is TRBV28 and J is TRBJ1-5; weak D call: TRBD1 (5 bases). The germline V gene has CDR1 MDHEN and CDR2 SYDVKM. This CDR3 comprises 15 residues. V was shortened by 6 bases and J by 11 bases, with 23 bases between the two germline ends.

The chain employs TRBV10-3 and TRBJ2-4; 8 bases agree with TRBD2. The germline V gene encodes CDR1 ENHRY and CDR2 SYGVKD. The CDR3 extends over 12 amino acids. Germline trimming cut 6 bases from V and 10 bases from J; bases unmatched to any gene: 5. The CDR3 DNA follows: TGTGCCATCAGCGGAGAGCGGGGGATTCAGTACTTC. Its translation is CAISGERGIQYF.

The chain couples TRBV5-5 to TRBJ2-1; D gene uncertain. The CDR3 runs 13 residues. Germline values: CDR1 SGHKS, CDR2 YYEKEE (reference sequence). V was trimmed by 3 bases and J by 4 bases, leaving 8 bases between them. The CDR3 protein is CASSSQPYNEQFF. DNA for the CDR3: TGTGCCAGCAGCTCACAGCCGTACAATGAGCAGTTCTTC.

A few counts support this clone. The J gene is TRBJ2-1, the V gene TRBV29-1; perhaps TRBD2 as D (6 bases). Per the germline V gene, CDR1 is SQVTM and CDR2 is ANQGSEA. The CDR3 covers 13 residues. V was trimmed by 5 bases and J by 5 bases, leaving 13 bases between them. The CDR3 region has the DNA TGCAGCGTTCCCCCAGCGGGTAACAATGAGCAGTTCTTC. It translates to CSVPPAGNNEQFF.

The V and J genes are TRBV19 and TRBJ2-2; D is possibly TRBD2 (5 bases). V lost 7 bases, J lost 7 bases, and 10 bases lay in between. The germline V gene has CDR1 LNHDA and CDR2 SQIVND (reference sequence). The CDR3 is 12 residues long. The DNA for the CDR3 is TGTGCCAGTAATCGAGGGTACGGGGAGCTGTTTTTT. Its translation: CASNRGYGELFF.

This rearrangement joins TRBV13 to TRBJ2-2; D possibly corresponds to TRBD2 (5 bases). Trimming left V 7 bases short and J 4 bases short, with 16 bases between. CDR3 length equals 15 residues. CDR1 is PRHDT and CDR2 is FYEKMQ in the germline V gene (reference sequence). CDR3 in DNA: TGTGCCAGCAACGAGTGGAGGTCGGGCACCGGGGAGCTGTTTTTT. This sequence encodes CASNEWRSGTGELFF.

About this clone: The identical CDR3 is also encoded by other nucleotide sequences in the sample. In nucleotides, the CDR3 is TGCAGCGTTGACTCAGGGGGTCCCTACGAGCAGTACTTC. This translates into CSVDSGGPYEQYF. The V call is TRBV29-1, the J call TRBJ2-7; TRBD1 matches 7 bases. The CDR3 runs to 13 residues. CDR1 and CDR2 from the germline V gene are SQVTM and ANQGSEA. V shed 3 bases and J 2 bases; nucleotides not matched to a gene: 4.

The chain recombines TRBV9 with TRBJ2-7, with 9 bases matching TRBD2. Looked up from germline, CDR1 is SGDLS and CDR2 is YYNGEE. There are 16 residues in the CDR3. The ends lost 1 base at V and 4 bases at J; junction bases unmatched: 9. The CDR3 region has the DNA TGTGCCAGCAGCGTAACACCCGGGACTAGCTCTTACGAGCAGTACTTC. This translates into CASSVTPGTSSYEQYF.

This chain links TRBV6-1 with TRBJ2-7; D uncertain. Trimming took off 8 bases at V and 4 bases at J, with 21 bases between the two ends. Germline CDR1 and CDR2: MNHNS and SASEGT. The CDR3 runs 15 residues. The CDR3 DNA reads as TGTGCCAGCGCCCGCTCCGGCTCGAGGCTTTACGAGCAGTACTTC. Amino acids: CASARSGSRLYEQYF.

This chain links TRBV27 with TRBJ1-3, with D possibly matching TRBD1 (6 bases). Germline V gene lookup returns CDR1 MNHEY and CDR2 SMNVEV (reference sequence). This CDR3 has 15 amino acids. V lost 7 bases, J lost 0 bases, and 13 bases lay in between. The CDR3 DNA sequence: TGTGCCAGCACCACAGGGACGGACTCTGGAAACACCATATATTTT. It is translated as CASTTGTDSGNTIYF.

This sequence joins TRBV10-2 and TRBJ1-2, with D possibly being TRBD1 (5 bases). Germline assignment: CDR1 WSHSY and CDR2 SAAADI. This CDR3 has 12 amino acids. V lost 8 bases and J 5 bases, leaving 12 bases between the germline ends. This CDR3 reads CASARDSYGYTF. CDR3 DNA: TGCGCCAGCGCCAGGGACTCTTATGGCTACACCTTC.

The chain couples TRBV5-6 to TRBJ2-1, with a possible D match to TRBD1 (7 bases). V dropped 3 bases and J dropped 6 bases, with 22 bases sitting between them. The length of the CDR3 is 17 residues. From germline, CDR1 is SGHDT and CDR2 YYEEEE. The CDR3 bases are TGTGCCAGCAGCTCTCTAGGACAGGCGGGATCACGCAATGAGCAGTTCTTC. Its translation: CASSSLGQAGSRNEQFF. Looking up the rest from reference TRBV5-6 and TRBJ2-1 gives the full variable domain: DAGVTQSPTHLIKTRGQQVTLRCSPKSGHDTVSWYQQALGQGPQFIFQYYEEEERQRGNFPDRFSGHQFPNYSSELNVNALLLGDSALYLCASSSLGQAGSRNEQFFGPGTRLTVL.

The chain couples TRBV6-5 to TRBJ1-1; 8 positions match TRBD1. Germline loops: CDR1 MNHEY, CDR2 SVGAGI. The CDR3 covers 13 residues. V was clipped by 7 bases and J by 4 bases; unmatched bases: 5. The DNA of the CDR3 is TGTGCCAGCATACCAGGGGGCTCCACTGAAGCTTTCTTT. Protein: CASIPGGSTEAFF.

The chain has TRBV5-6 and TRBJ2-1; D is unclear. CDR3 length: 14 residues. V was cut by 0 bases and J by 4 bases, with 8 bases left in between. The germline CDR1 and CDR2 sequences are SGHDT and YYEEEE. The CDR3 protein is CASSLGRLYNEQFF. The CDR3 DNA follows: TGTGCCAGCAGCTTGGGCAGGCTATACAATGAGCAGTTCTTC.

The rearrangement joins TRBV27 to TRBJ2-1, with a weak D call TRBD1 (5 bases). Germline loops: CDR1 MNHEY, CDR2 SMNVEV (reference sequence). Trimming left V 4 bases short and J 0 bases short, with 16 bases between. The CDR3 is made up of 17 amino acids. This chain's CDR3 is CASSSLHWTTSYNEQFF. CDR3 sequence (DNA): TGTGCCAGCAGTTCATTACATTGGACAACCTCCTACAATGAGCAGTTCTTC.

As concerns this clone: The junction and the germline gene differ at one end; a read error may be behind it. The sample holds other DNA sequences that translate to the same CDR3. V usage is TRBV28 and J usage is TRBJ2-3; D is undetermined. Germline loops: CDR1 MDHEN, CDR2 SYDVKM. The CDR3 is made up of 12 amino acids. CDR3 sequence (DNA): TGTGCTAGCACACATACCTTCGATACGCAGTATTTT. Its translation: CASTHTFDTQYF.

V and J are TRBV11-2 and TRBJ2-3; TRBD1 matches at 7 bases. The J segment lost 4 bases and the V segment lost 5 bases, leaving 9 bases of the junction unmatched. The length of the CDR3 is 15 residues. Per germline, CDR1 SGHAT and CDR2 FQNNGV. The CDR3 bases are TGTGCCAGCAGCCGACCAGGGGGTGTGGCAGATACGCAGTATTTT. Protein sequence: CASSRPGGVADTQYF.

The chain employs TRBV28 and TRBJ1-3; the D is unclear. The germline CDR1 and CDR2 sequences are MDHEN and SYDVKM. The CDR3 has 15 amino acids. V was clipped by 6 bases and J by 0 bases, with 12 bases between them. Written as DNA, the CDR3 is TGTGCCAGCAGCGGCGGGGATATCTCTGGAAACACCATATATTTT. Encoded protein: CASSGGDISGNTIYF. The full variable domain, in which reference TRBV28 and TRBJ1-3 provide the parts outside the CDR3, is DVKVTQSSRYLVKRTGEKVFLECVQDMDHENMFWYRQDPGLGLRLIYFSYDVKMKEKGDIPEGYSVSREKKERFSLILESASTNQTSMYLCASSGGDISGNTIYFGEGSWLTVV.

The chain carries TRBV5-1 and TRBJ2-2, with TRBD2 as a possible D gene (6 bases). V was trimmed by 1 base and J by 1 base, leaving 11 bases between them. Germline V gene sequence: CDR1 SGHRS, CDR2 YFSETQ. The CDR3 runs to 16 residues. CDR3 sequence reads: CASSLSLGGNTGELFF. The CDR3 DNA sequence: TGCGCCAGCAGCTTGAGTCTGGGGGGGAACACCGGGGAGCTGTTTTTT.

The chain combines TRBV30 with TRBJ2-1; 8 nucleotides align to TRBD2. The CDR3 is made up of 14 amino acids. Trimming took 0 bases from V and 7 from J; bases not matched to a gene: 5. Germline lookup yields CDR1 GTSNPN and CDR2 SVGIG (reference sequence). This CDR3 is CAWSVRGLENEQFF. The CDR3 DNA reads TGTGCCTGGAGTGTAAGGGGACTAGAGAATGAGCAGTTCTTC.

This clone is a singleton in its sample. This chain links TRBV30 with TRBJ2-1; 7 bases are a match to TRBD1. The germline gives CDR1 GTSNPN, CDR2 SVGIG (reference sequence). The CDR3 is made up of 12 amino acids. V shed 1 base, J shed 7 bases, and the junction held 1 base outside the gene matches. CDR3 nucleotides: TGTGCCTGGAGTGGACAGGGAAATGAGCAGTTCTTC. Its protein product is CAWSGQGNEQFF.

The table lists this clone with a count of one. The chain uses TRBV11-3 and TRBJ2-3; weak D call: TRBD2 (5 bases). This CDR3 has 13 residues. Germline V gene lookup returns CDR1 SGHNT and CDR2 YENEEA. V lost 0 bases, J lost 8 bases, and 9 bases lay in between. The CDR3: CASSLEVEGTQYF. As DNA, the CDR3 is TGTGCCAGCAGCTTAGAGGTAGAGGGTACGCAGTATTTT.

The gene calls are TRBV10-3 and TRBJ2-1, with D possibly matching TRBD2 (6 bases). The CDR3 spans 12 residues. From germline, CDR1 is ENHRY and CDR2 SYGVKD. V dropped 3 bases and J dropped 7 bases, with 7 bases sitting between them. The CDR3 loop is CAISDAGNEQFF. The CDR3, as DNA: TGTGCCATCAGTGACGCGGGGAATGAGCAGTTCTTC.

The CDR3 bases are TGTGCCAGCAGTATCCAGGGGGGTCGCCACTATGGCTACACCTTC. This sequence encodes CASSIQGGRHYGYTF. V and J are TRBV27 and TRBJ1-2; 7 bases align to TRBD1. Germline CDR1 reads MNHEY; CDR2 reads SMNVEV (reference sequence). Losses at the gene ends were 5 bases for V and 3 bases for J; bases not matched to a gene: 9. The CDR3 covers 15 residues.

V is TRBV28 and J is TRBJ1-2, with D uncertain. CDR3 length equals 10 residues. Germline loops: CDR1 MDHEN, CDR2 SYDVKM. V shed 6 bases and J shed 5 bases, with 4 bases lying between them. For the CDR3, the DNA is TGTGCCAGCAGCAAATATGGCTACACCTTC. Translated, it gives CASSKYGYTF.

This clone has only one observation. This chain links TRBV11-3 with TRBJ2-5, with 9 bases identical to TRBD2. Germline CDR1 is SGHNT and CDR2 is YENEEA. This CDR3 spans 14 amino acids. V shed 5 bases, J shed 5 bases, and the junction held 6 bases outside the gene matches. The CDR3 spells CASSAGLAGETQYF. The CDR3 DNA reads as TGTGCCAGCAGCGCGGGACTAGCAGGGGAGACCCAGTACTTC.

J is TRBJ2-7 and V is TRBV5-1; a weak D match, TRBD1 (6 bases). Trimming cost V 0 bases and J 3 bases, with 10 bases left between them. The CDR3 totals 14 residues. Per germline, CDR1 SGHRS and CDR2 YFSETQ. This CDR3 reads CASSLEAGDYEQYF. CDR3 bases: TGCGCCAGCAGCTTGGAGGCAGGGGACTACGAGCAGTACTTC.

This chain links TRBV6-1 with TRBJ2-2; possible D gene TRBD1, 5 bases. Germline loops: CDR1 MNHNS, CDR2 SASEGT. V was shortened by 6 bases and J by 4 bases, with 9 bases between the two germline ends. This CDR3 spans 13 amino acids. The CDR3 bases are TGTGCCAGCAGGCGACAGCGCACCGGGGAGCTGTTTTTT. Protein: CASRRQRTGELFF.

The V gene is TRBV6-5, the J gene TRBJ2-5; 7 bases match TRBD1. Germline CDR1 reads MNHEY; CDR2 reads SVGAGI. The CDR3 has 15 residues. V lost 2 bases, J lost 1 base, and 4 bases stayed unmatched. CDR3 bases: TGTGCCAGCAGTTACGTCAGGACAGGCCAAGAGACCCAGTACTTC. Amino acid sequence: CASSYVRTGQETQYF.

This rearrangement joins TRBV4-1 to TRBJ2-1; TRBD2 matches at 9 bases. Germline lookup yields CDR1 MGHRA and CDR2 YSYEKL. The CDR3 sequence is 16 residues long. V shed 1 base and J 7 bases; nucleotides not matched to a gene: 8. The CDR3 reads CASSQALWREGNEQFF. The CDR3 coding sequence is TGCGCCAGCAGCCAAGCTCTTTGGCGGGAGGGAAATGAGCAGTTCTTC.

The genes are TRBV9 and TRBJ2-1; D remains ambiguous. Germline lookup yields CDR1 SGDLS and CDR2 YYNGEE. This CDR3 has 17 residues. Trimming removed 3 bases from V and 7 bases from J, with 23 bases in between. For the CDR3, the DNA is TGTGCCAGCAGCGGTGTCCGGGTCACTCAATTAGGAAATGAGCAGTTCTTC. This encodes CASSGVRVTQLGNEQFF.